The rows below give T cell receptor beta chains drawn from one sample of a study of T cell responses to AZD1222 COVID-19 vaccine. The protocol was immunoSEQ multiplex PCR, while the TCRdb copy is restricted to in-frame clones and leaves out a portion. The sample holds some 120,000 clones, 85% to 90% seen once. Specimen: peripheral blood, collected 28 days after the second AZD1222 dose. These receptors all stem from an adult who received the AZD1222 COVID-19 vaccine. Both conserved end residues are part of each CDR3. The order of the fields is J gene, V gene, clone size, CDR3 protein. For some rows the clone size is stated as once, few or many, or as a class when expanded; others skip it.

J: TRBJ2-7
V: TRBV3-1/TRBV3-2
size: .
CDR3: CASSQTSGGLSSYEQYF

J: TRBJ2-5
V: TRBV2
size: .
CDR3: CASSEAAVGETQYF

J: TRBJ1-4
V: TRBV28
size: .
CDR3: CASSSPGDPTNEKLFF

J: TRBJ2-5
V: TRBV9
size: few
CDR3: CASSVVLGGETQYF

J: TRBJ2-7
V: TRBV7-8
size: few
CDR3: CASSLGRRGGSYEQYF

J: TRBJ2-6
V: TRBV9
size: once
CDR3: CASSVRSWSGANVLTF

J: TRBJ1-5
V: TRBV7-9
size: .
CDR3: CASTSQPQHF

J: TRBJ1-1
V: TRBV5-1
size: few
CDR3: CASSYDADRATEAFF

J: TRBJ1-5
V: TRBV6-4
size: .
CDR3: CASSESPAERPQHF

J: TRBJ2-3
V: TRBV25-1
size: .
CDR3: CASSERTYSTDTQYF

J: TRBJ2-2
V: TRBV18
size: .
CDR3: CASSPPTGGTGELFF

J: TRBJ1-2
V: TRBV18
size: .
CDR3: CASSPPSWTDGYTF

J: TRBJ1-2
V: TRBV6-6
size: .
CDR3: CASWGGRAHYGYTF

J: TRBJ2-7
V: TRBV6-5
size: .
CDR3: CASSRKTGYGTEQYF

J: TRBJ2-3
V: TRBV30
size: .
CDR3: CAWSEGSGTQYF

J: TRBJ1-2
V: TRBV9
size: .
CDR3: CASSVDPGPSNYGYTF

J: TRBJ1-2
V: TRBV2
size: few
CDR3: CASSGSGWRGYTF

J: TRBJ2-5
V: TRBV7-2
size: .
CDR3: CASSLVSSGGPTQYF

J: TRBJ2-3
V: TRBV4-2
size: .
CDR3: CASSQDPLAGGSTDTQYF

J: TRBJ1-5
V: TRBV15
size: .
CDR3: CATSRDHQGSQPQHF

J: TRBJ1-2
V: TRBV19
size: .
CDR3: CASGDYSDYGYTF

J: TRBJ2-3
V: TRBV6-4
size: .
CDR3: CATSGGANPGTDTQYF

J: TRBJ2-7
V: TRBV6-1
size: once
CDR3: CASSEQGQRQYF

J: TRBJ1-5
V: TRBV6-5
size: .
CDR3: CASRDGQGNQPQHF

J: TRBJ2-1
V: TRBV6-1
size: .
CDR3: CASSASGGLGSYNEQFF

J: TRBJ2-5
V: TRBV5-1
size: .
CDR3: CASSLAGAEAQYF

J: TRBJ1-2
V: TRBV6-6
size: once
CDR3: CASSYSGSNYGYTF

J: TRBJ1-2
V: TRBV5-4
size: .
CDR3: CASRTEANYGYTF

J: TRBJ1-1
V: TRBV29-1
size: .
CDR3: CSSRQANTEAFF

J: TRBJ2-2
V: TRBV5-1
size: .
CDR3: CASSTLGGLTNTGELFF

J: TRBJ1-1
V: TRBV3-1/TRBV3-2
size: .
CDR3: CASSQPGWGLPTEAFF

J: TRBJ2-1
V: TRBV5-6
size: once
CDR3: CASSPWTPPVYNEQFF

J: TRBJ2-3
V: TRBV28
size: .
CDR3: CASSVSSGGVADTQYF